One and the same sample provided the 25 T cell receptor beta chains below, sequenced in a study of cytomegalovirus exposure and HLA in healthy donors. Use of 60 Vbeta and 13 Jbeta primers characterized the PCR. Produced via immunoSEQ multiplex PCR; TCRdb's table is partial and in-frame only. Among about 76,000 clones listed, 78% were seen once. Specimen: PBMCs. The receptors come from a male donor in good health and CMV-seropositive.

As to this clone: A read error may produce the germline difference seen at one junction end. CDR3 in DNA: TGTGCCAGCGGTGAAGAAGCAGGGGTGGTTACAGATACGCAGTATTTT. Its protein is CASGEEAGVVTDTQYF. V gene TRBV6-1 combines with J gene TRBJ2-3; D is perhaps TRBD1 (6 bases). CDR3 length equals 16 residues. The germline CDR1 and CDR2 sequences are MNHNS and SASEGT.

The chain joins TRBV14 to TRBJ1-1; possibly TRBD1 for D (6 bases). The CDR3 consists of 16 residues. Trimming pared 5 bases from V and 5 bases from J, leaving 21 bases between. Germline assignment: CDR1 SGHDN and CDR2 FVKESK. CDR3 residues: CASSTRPGVVVTEAFF. CDR3 bases: TGTGCCAGCAGCACCCGCCCAGGGGTCGTTGTGACTGAAGCTTTCTTT.

V usage is TRBV28 and J usage is TRBJ2-5, with D possibly TRBD1 on 6 matching bases. The length of the CDR3 is 15 residues. V was shortened by 3 bases and J by 4 bases, with 15 bases between the two germline ends. The germline CDR1 and CDR2 sequences are MDHEN and SYDVKM. The CDR3 protein is CASSFFAGTRETQYF. DNA of the CDR3: TGTGCCAGCAGTTTTTTCGCCGGGACACGAGAGACCCAGTACTTC.

The chain employs TRBV10-3 and TRBJ2-1; TRBD2 matches 8 bases. Germline V CDR1 and CDR2: ENHRY, SYGVKD. This CDR3 comprises 16 residues. J was trimmed by 6 bases and V by 10 bases; bases with no gene match: 17. The CDR3 coding sequence is TGTGCCACCTTGAATCGTGGGGCGGGAGGTGGCAATGAGCAGTTCTTC. Its protein is CATLNRGAGGGNEQFF.

V and J are TRBV7-9 and TRBJ2-5; weak D call: TRBD1 (6 bases). The CDR3 runs 13 residues. The germline V gene encodes CDR1 SEHNR and CDR2 FQNEAQ (reference sequence). The ends were cut back, 5 bases at V and 1 base at J, with 8 bases in the middle. CDR3: CASSPDSQETQYF. CDR3 coding DNA: TGTGCCAGCAGCCCGGACAGCCAAGAGACCCAGTACTTC. Complete variable domain (other parts from reference TRBV7-9 and TRBJ2-5): DTGVSQNPRHKITKRGQNVTFRCDPISEHNRLYWYRQTLGQGPEFLTYFQNEAQLEKSRLLSDRFSAERPKGSFSTLEIQRTEQGDSAMYLCASSPDSQETQYFGPGTRLLVL.

This clone has a handful of counts. The rearrangement joins TRBV28 to TRBJ2-7, with a tentative D call TRBD2 (5 bases). The V end lost 2 bases, the J end lost 0 bases, and 17 bases lay between the germline ends. Germline V lookup: CDR1 MDHEN, CDR2 SYDVKM. This CDR3 has 17 residues. The DNA of the CDR3 is TGTGCCAGCAGTTTAGGATATCCCTTCGGGATCTCCTACGAGCAGTACTTC. This sequence encodes CASSLGYPFGISYEQYF.

The rearrangement links TRBV29-1 to TRBJ2-2; TRBD1 agrees at 9 bases. The CDR3 has 13 residues. Germline trimming cut 6 bases from V and 6 bases from J; bases unmatched to any gene: 5. Germline V gene lookup returns CDR1 SQVTM and CDR2 ANQGSEA. This chain's CDR3 is CSVTGGRAGELFF. The CDR3, as DNA: TGCAGCGTAACAGGGGGCAGGGCCGGGGAGCTGTTTTTT.

CDR3 amino acids: CASSLTGSGEKLFF. DNA for the CDR3: TGTGCCAGCAGCTTAACAGGGTCGGGGGAAAAACTGTTTTTT. This sequence joins TRBV7-2 and TRBJ1-4, with D tentatively TRBD1 (6 bases). Per the germline V gene, CDR1 is SGHTA and CDR2 is FQGNSA. With 2 bases removed from V and 8 bases from J, the gap between germline ends came to 12 bases. The length of the CDR3 is 14 residues.

This clone was detected a few times. The chain has TRBV5-1 and TRBJ2-7; TRBD2 agrees at 10 bases. Germline values: CDR1 SGHRS, CDR2 YFSETQ. Trimming took 4 bases from V and 0 from J; bases not matched to a gene: 4. The CDR3 runs to 15 residues. The chain's CDR3 is CASSLAGASSYEQYF. In DNA, the CDR3 is TGCGCCAGCAGCCTAGCGGGAGCGAGCTCCTACGAGCAGTACTTC.

This clone was seen only a few times. The J gene is TRBJ1-5, the V gene TRBV30, with D possibly being TRBD1 (5 bases). Germline CDR1 is GTSNPN and CDR2 is SVGIG (reference sequence). Trimming removed 1 base from V and 5 bases from J, with 9 bases in between. This CDR3 contains 13 residues. CDR3 sequence (DNA): TGTGCCTGGAGTGGACAGTACTATCAGCCCCAGCATTTT. This codes for CAWSGQYYQPQHF.

The V call is TRBV27, the J call TRBJ2-2, with a weak D call TRBD1 (6 bases). The CDR3 sequence is 16 residues long. Per germline, CDR1 MNHEY and CDR2 SMNVEV (reference sequence). Trimming took 3 bases from V and 3 from J, leaving 14 bases between them. The CDR3 sequence is CASSFFGRGDTGELFF. The CDR3 DNA sequence: TGTGCCAGCAGTTTTTTCGGCAGGGGAGACACCGGGGAGCTGTTTTTT.

The rearrangement uses TRBV5-6 and TRBJ2-1; the match to TRBD2 covers 9 bases. The CDR3 has 15 residues. V trimming: 2 bases; J trimming: 5 bases; junction bases outside the gene matches: 5. Germline V gives CDR1 SGHDT, CDR2 YYEEEE. As DNA, the CDR3 is TGTGCCAGCAGCTTTAAGACTAGCGGAAACAATGAGCAGTTCTTC. Amino acids: CASSFKTSGNNEQFF.

This clone was detected only once. The chain links TRBV21-1 to TRBJ2-7; the table's D gene call, TRBD1, was not cross checked with the DNA. TRBV21-1 is noted as a pseudogene. The CDR3 has 14 amino acids. CDR3: CASSKEPGGIEQYF. The CDR3 DNA reads as TGTGCCAGCAGCAAAGAACCAGGGGGGATCGAGCAGTACTTC.

The V call is TRBV7-2, the J call TRBJ2-3; D remains unclear. There are 13 residues in the CDR3. With 6 bases removed from V and 4 bases from J, the gap between germline ends came to 11 bases. Germline assignment: CDR1 SGHTA and CDR2 FQGNSA. DNA of the CDR3: TGTGCCAGCAGTCGAAACAGTGCAGATACGCAGTATTTT. The encoded protein is CASSRNSADTQYF.

The gene calls are TRBV19 and TRBJ2-7; D may be TRBD2 (8 bases). The length of the CDR3 is 16 residues. V was pared by 1 base and J by 3 bases, with 16 bases between. The germline V gene has CDR1 LNHDA and CDR2 SQIVND (reference sequence). The DNA for the CDR3 is TGTGCCAGTAGTATAGCGGGAGGGGGCGGAGTCTACGAGCAGTACTTC. Its protein is CASSIAGGGGVYEQYF.

CDR3 in amino acids: CASSLGDQGSGANVLTF. The CDR3 nucleotides are TGCGCCAGCAGCTTGGGGGACCAGGGGTCAGGGGCCAACGTCCTGACTTTC. V is TRBV5-1 and J is TRBJ2-6, with D perhaps TRBD1 (6 bases). Germline lookup yields CDR1 SGHRS and CDR2 YFSETQ. V lost 0 bases and J lost 4, with 14 bases in between. The CDR3 is made up of 17 amino acids.

CDR3 in amino acids: CASAGQGIGANVLTF. CDR3 bases: TGTGCCAGCGCGGGACAGGGGATCGGGGCCAACGTCCTGACTTTC. The chain joins TRBV7-8 to TRBJ2-6, with 10 bases lining up with TRBD1. The CDR3 runs to 15 residues. The J segment lost 4 bases and the V segment lost 8 bases, leaving 5 bases of the junction unmatched. The germline V gene encodes CDR1 SGHVS and CDR2 FQNEAQ.

This sequence joins TRBV6-1 and TRBJ2-2; D ambiguous. In germline, CDR1 is MNHNS, CDR2 SASEGT. The CDR3 contains 14 residues. Trimming pared 2 bases from V and 0 bases from J, leaving 4 bases between. CDR3 loop: CASSEQSNTGELFF. The CDR3 coding sequence is TGTGCCAGCAGTGAACAGTCGAACACCGGGGAGCTGTTTTTT.

This chain connects TRBV6-5 to TRBJ2-2, with 9 nucleotides matching TRBD2. CDR3 size: 14 residues. V was clipped by 5 bases and J by 3 bases; unmatched bases: 1. CDR1 MNHEY and CDR2 SVGAGI come from the germline V gene. The DNA of the CDR3 is TGTGCCAGCAGTGGGACTAGCTACACCGGGGAGCTGTTTTTT. As protein: CASSGTSYTGELFF.

The rearrangement uses TRBV7-3 and TRBJ2-1; tentative D call: TRBD2 (6 bases). The CDR3 runs 13 residues. Per germline, CDR1 SGHTA and CDR2 FQGTGA. Trimming took 5 bases from V and 8 from J, leaving 13 bases between them. The CDR3 region is CASSKAGGHEQFF. The CDR3 region has the DNA TGTGCCAGCAGCAAAGCGGGTGGGCATGAGCAGTTCTTC. The entire variable domain, with the rest obtained from reference TRBV7-3 and TRBJ2-1, is as follows: GAGVSQTPSNKVTEKGKYVELRCDPISGHTALYWYRQSLGQGPEFLIYFQGTGAADDSGLPNDRFFAVRPEGSVSTLKIQRTERGDSAVYLCASSKAGGHEQFFGPGTRLTVL.

V and J are TRBV7-3 and TRBJ2-2; tentatively, D is TRBD1 (6 bases). The length of the CDR3 is 15 residues. Germline assignment: CDR1 SGHTA and CDR2 FQGTGA. The V gene lost 4 bases and the J gene lost 1 base, with 10 bases spanning the gap. The CDR3 DNA is TGTGCCAGCAGCTCAGACAGGTGGAACACCGGGGAGCTGTTTTTT. Its translation: CASSSDRWNTGELFF.

The V call is TRBV6-5, the J call TRBJ2-3; possible D gene TRBD2, 5 bases. The CDR3 loop spans 14 amino acids. CDR1 is MNHEY and CDR2 is SVGAGI in the germline V gene. Trimming shortened V by 2 bases and J by 4 bases, and 10 bases separated the two germline ends. The CDR3 spells CASSYGGSADTQYF. The CDR3 DNA reads TGTGCCAGCAGTTACGGTGGGAGCGCAGATACGCAGTATTTT.

The V call is TRBV5-1, the J call TRBJ1-2; 7 bases align to TRBD1. Trimming removed 4 bases from V and 8 bases from J; junction bases left unmatched: 11. Germline V gene sequence: CDR1 SGHRS, CDR2 YFSETQ. The CDR3 is 14 amino acids. The CDR3 nucleotides are TGCGCCAGCAGCCAAACAGGGGCCCAGGGAGGCTACACCTTC. This gives the protein CASSQTGAQGGYTF.

The chain has TRBV5-4 and TRBJ1-1; D not resolved. Germline CDR1 SGHNT, CDR2 YYREEE (reference sequence). Trimming shortened V by 0 bases and J by 0 bases, and 9 bases separated the two germline ends. The CDR3 totals 15 residues. For the CDR3, the DNA is TGTGCCAGCAGCTTGGCCGGGGTCCTGAACACTGAAGCTTTCTTT. Its translation is CASSLAGVLNTEAFF. The full variable domain, its missing parts supplied by reference TRBV5-4 and TRBJ1-1, is ETGVTQSPTHLIKTRGQQVTLRCSSQSGHNTVSWYQQALGQGPQFIFQYYREEENGRGNFPPRFSGLQFPNYSSELNVNALELDDSALYLCASSLAGVLNTEAFFGQGTRLTVV.

This clone was detected a few times. The chain has TRBV6-1 and TRBJ2-5; 7 positions agree with TRBD1. The CDR3 consists of 16 residues. The germline V gene encodes CDR1 MNHNS and CDR2 SASEGT. With 0 bases clipped from V and 4 bases from J, the junction kept 8 bases outside the gene matches. The CDR3 reads CASSEAGQGVRETQYF. CDR3 in DNA: TGTGCCAGCAGTGAAGCGGGCCAGGGGGTCAGAGAGACCCAGTACTTC.